This TCR beta chain was identified in a study of identical twins. Study outcomes and limitations: Whereas memory repertoires showed no such difference, abundant cord blood beta clonotypes carried fewer insertions.

This CDR3 has 14 amino acids. V was cut by 4 bases and J by 1 base, with 10 bases left in between. Germline V CDR1 and CDR2: MNHEY, SVGAGI. A universal primer binding site was introduced by template switching. The final cDNA contained unique molecular identifiers. TCRdb reanalysed the 5' RACE reads using MiXCR and keeps one entry per CDR3 protein. The sample consists of 400,000 or so distinct CDR3 sequences, approximately 9.1% of them appearing once. Concerning this clonotype: Antigen unknown.

The chain carries TRBV6-5 and TRBJ1-1, with D possibly TRBD1 on 5 matching bases. The source material was naive T cells sorted from blood. The TCR originated in a woman aged 50 to 60 in good health. The CDR3 nucleotides read TGTGCCAGCAGTTTCGGGGCTCCGAACACTGAAGCTTTCTTT. Translated, it gives CASSFGAPNTEAFF.